Described below is a single T cell receptor beta chain sequence and its context. This clonotype was observed many times. Its antigen is not yet known. Base qualities were left out, and no much larger clone turns up one base away. This sample is drawn from a study of naive and memory T cell subsets (dated by TCRdb to the late 2010s). Regarding the research as a whole: Sorted naive and memory T cell subsets from peripheral blood were analyzed in the study using a UMI-based, open-source pipeline for TCR alpha and beta sequencing. IgG serology results and the functional CMV T cell responses were in complete agreement. RNA was DNase-treated and reverse transcribed with TCR constant-region primers, mostly using SuperScript III.

Beyond this particular receptor, the publication reports: No ground truth was available to validate the repertoire findings for the naive and memory subsets. Following error correction, more than 95% of naive TCR sequences occurred only once, which made naive abundance distributions much steeper than those of memory subsets. Each clonotype was defined as a single alpha or beta chain sequence rather than as a paired alpha/beta receptor. A power law was followed by TCR abundance, with an exponent that differed between naive and memory subsets but was consistent across the three individuals. Gini index rose and Shannon and inverse Simpson diversity fell from naive through CM, EM and EMRA in both CD4 and CD8 cells. RNA-based TCR counts may be affected by expression changes linked to T cell activation and differentiation.

From the second PCR step on, the TCR alpha and beta chain libraries were amplified in separate reactions. The CMV status of each donor was determined by measuring IFNgamma production from CD4+ T cells after fresh PBMCs had been stimulated overnight with CMV viral lysate. Using Miltenyi beads, CD4 T cells were first positively selected, and CD8 T cells were then positively selected from the CD4-negative fraction. Cells stained for CD3, CD4, CD8, CD45RA, CD27 and a live/dead dye were sorted on a BD Aria II into four subsets by CD45RA and CD27. A few healthy volunteers provided blood, and each donor's sample was split into CD4 and CD8 T cells and then further divided into four differentiation subsets. Roughly 0.11 L of peripheral blood was drawn per donor, and PBMC were isolated by Ficoll-Paque PLUS density-gradient centrifugation. Sorted cells were lysed in RLT buffer, after which RNA was extracted using a Qiagen RNeasy kit and stored at -80 degrees C.

Library preparation used UMI-ligation and nested PCR. An equimolar mix of two oligonucleotides covering both TRBC1 and TRBC2 was used as the beta constant-region primer. T4 RNA ligase 1 ligated a single-stranded oligonucleotide carrying the SP2 primer and a 12-nucleotide UMI to the cDNA 3' end. The ligated cDNA went through four rounds of PCR with nested alpha and beta constant-region primers together with the SP2 primer. The ligation reaction was kept at 16 degrees C for roughly 19-24 hours. PCR2 was usually performed as a SYBR Green qPCR and halted at a preset threshold so that over-amplification would not occur. Apart from the first purification, every purification step used Agencourt AMPure XP magnetic beads. Library quantification was done by Qubit, followed by a TapeStation check on which the main peak was expected at around 650 bp. Pooled libraries were sequenced on an Illumina MiSeq with v2 2x251 paired-end kits, typically giving roughly 0.85-2.2 million reads per sample. Each sample's library went into the pool at about 4.1 nM, and roughly 5-7.5% PhiX was added to help with cluster recognition. The source study handled its data this way. FASTQ reads processed by Demultiplexor were assigned V and J genes by Decombinator through tag matching that tolerated a single base-pair mismatch. By using UMIs, Collapsinator corrected both sequencing errors and the frequency errors caused by PCR heterogeneity. TCRs were translated and CDR3s were extracted from the conserved cysteine to the FGXG phenylalanine by CDR3Translator, with non-productive sequences being flagged. Gini, Shannon entropy and inverse Simpson indices were calculated on repertoires that had been subsampled to equal numbers of UMI-defined TCRs. Power-law fits to clonotype abundance distributions were performed by maximum likelihood within the linear range. Similar UMI counts, unique TCR numbers and clonal distributions were obtained with the pipeline and with MIGEC on one naive CD8 sample. Repertoires were searched for some 7,000 CMV-associated CDR3 sequences compiled from VDJdb and a published dataset. The public reads were reanalyzed by TCRdb: fastp trimming at Q25, MiXCR alignment, in-frame beta chains only. Rows with a matching CDR3 protein are joined into one entry that keeps the most common DNA and genes. The V and J calls and clone size are TCRdb's, not the authors'. The sample table shows roughly 98,000 distinct CDR3 sequences, and approximately 6.5% are seen once. 1.6% of the sample is taken by the ten largest.

Between the V and J ends, shortened by 4 bases and 3 bases respectively, the junction contains 3 bases. For CDR1 and CDR2, the germline V gene lists MNHNS and SASEGT. The CDR3 sequence holds 11 residues, the cysteine and phenylalanine included. The sequence is cut down to CDR3 DNA, 33 bases in frame from base 1. This chain joins TRBV6-1 to TRBJ1-2; too little of a D gene remains to name it. This sequence originates from a human donor in good health. The specimen was central memory CD4+ T cells from blood. In the paper's terms, the cell subset or site label means: central memory, CD45RA- CD27+. This receptor carries the CDR3 CASSGHYGYTF. In nucleotide form, the sequence is TGTGCCAGCAGTGGTCACTATGGCTACACCTTC.